The sequence of this T cell receptor beta chain was determined in a study of human T cells and chemical hapten exposure. There are a few counts of this clonotype. The library labeled individual cDNA molecules by adding unique molecular identifiers to them. TCRdb passed the RACE reads through MiXCR, listing each CDR3 protein once. The table records 150,000 to 200,000 distinct CDR3 sequences, about 14% of them present only once. Trimming pared 3 bases from V and 2 bases from J, leaving 12 bases between. In germline, CDR1 is SGHTA, CDR2 FQGNSA. The CDR3 sequence is 15 residues long. Time point: patch test 1, 2 weeks after DPC sensitization. Treatment in this sample: therapeutic diphenylcyclopropenone sensitization with weekly scalp DPC. The study drew its donors from alopecia patients who were 18 to 70 years old and suitable for DPC.

Source: whole blood, taken in connection with sensitization to the hapten diphenylcyclopropenone (DPC). The rearrangement links TRBV7-2 to TRBJ2-3, with D perhaps matching TRBD1 or TRBD2 (5 bases each). The sequence came from a woman in her 30s with alopecia areata. Some clones in this sample may be carry-over from other donors' samples. The CDR3 DNA reads as TGTGCCAGCAGCTTTTGGGGACCAAACACAGATACGCAGTATTTT. Residues: CASSFWGPNTDTQYF.